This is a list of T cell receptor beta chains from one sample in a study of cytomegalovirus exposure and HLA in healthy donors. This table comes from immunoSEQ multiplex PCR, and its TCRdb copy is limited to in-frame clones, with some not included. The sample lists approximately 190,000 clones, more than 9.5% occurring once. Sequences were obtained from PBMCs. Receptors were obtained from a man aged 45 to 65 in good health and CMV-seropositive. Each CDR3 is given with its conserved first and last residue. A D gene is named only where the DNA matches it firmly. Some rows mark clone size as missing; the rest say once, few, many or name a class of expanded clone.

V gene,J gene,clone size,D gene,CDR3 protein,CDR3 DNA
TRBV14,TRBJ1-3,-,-,CASSQGLGNTIYF,TGTGCCAGCAGCCAGGGCCTGGGAAACACCATATATTTT
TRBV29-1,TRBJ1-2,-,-,CSAKQGFDYGYTF,TGCAGCGCGAAACAGGGATTCGACTATGGCTACACCTTC
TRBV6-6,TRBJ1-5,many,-,CASSYSPDQPQHF,TGTGCCAGCAGTTACTCGCCGGATCAGCCCCAGCATTTT
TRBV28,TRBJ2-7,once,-,CASSPMRDVSYEQYF,TGTGCCAGCAGTCCCATGCGGGACGTTTCCTACGAGCAGTACTTC
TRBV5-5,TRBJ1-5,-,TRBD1,CASSLGSRGQPQHF,TGTGCCAGCAGCTTGGGGTCCAGGGGGCAGCCCCAGCATTTT
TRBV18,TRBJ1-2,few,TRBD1,CASSLDRGYGYTF,TGTGCCAGCTCACTCGACAGGGGCTATGGCTACACCTTC
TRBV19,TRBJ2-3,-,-,CASSIHSRQASTDTQYF,TGTGCCAGTAGTATCCATTCGCGACAGGCGAGCACAGATACGCAGTATTTT
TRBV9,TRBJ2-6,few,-,CASSVGVRGANVLTF,TGTGCCAGCAGCGTAGGGGTGCGGGGGGCCAACGTCCTGACTTTC
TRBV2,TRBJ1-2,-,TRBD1,CASRDPGQLYGYTF,TGTGCCAGCAGAGATCCGGGACAGCTTTATGGCTACACCTTC
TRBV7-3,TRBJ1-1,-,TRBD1,CARLGTESFFAEAFF,TGTGCCAGGCTAGGGACAGAATCTTTTTTTGCTGAAGCTTTCTTT
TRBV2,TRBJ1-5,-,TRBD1,CASSGQGGWQPQHF,TGTGCCAGCAGTGGACAGGGTGGTTGGCAGCCCCAGCATTTT
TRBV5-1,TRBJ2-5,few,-,CASSLRGGDLGETQYF,TGCGCCAGCAGCTTGAGGGGGGGGGACCTAGGAGAGACCCAGTACTTC
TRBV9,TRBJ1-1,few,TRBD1,CASSAGTGLNTEAFF,TGTGCCAGCAGCGCGGGGACAGGCCTGAACACTGAAGCTTTCTTT
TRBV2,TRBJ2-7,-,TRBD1,CASSRDRGGYEQYF,TGTGCCAGCAGTAGGGACAGGGGAGGATACGAGCAGTACTTC
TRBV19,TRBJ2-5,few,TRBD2,CASSGGALETQYF,TGTGCCAGCTCGGGGGGAGCCTTGGAGACCCAGTACTTC
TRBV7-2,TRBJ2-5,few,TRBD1,CASSALGTGTGGSLETQYF,TGTGCCAGCAGCGCGCTAGGGACCGGGACAGGGGGATCATTAGAGACCCAGTACTTC
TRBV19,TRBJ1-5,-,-,CASSIRGWGNQPQHF,TGTGCCAGTAGTATTCGGGGTTGGGGCAATCAGCCCCAGCATTTT
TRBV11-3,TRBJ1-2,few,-,CASSPSAEGGDYGYTF,TGTGCCAGCAGCCCGAGCGCGGAGGGCGGTGACTATGGCTACACCTTC
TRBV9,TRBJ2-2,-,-,CASSLLGVEGAYTGELFF,TGTGCCAGCAGCTTACTAGGGGTGGAGGGGGCTTACACCGGGGAGCTGTTTTTT
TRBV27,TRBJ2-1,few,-,CASTMGSYNEQFF,TGTGCCAGCACCATGGGCAGCTACAATGAGCAGTTCTTC